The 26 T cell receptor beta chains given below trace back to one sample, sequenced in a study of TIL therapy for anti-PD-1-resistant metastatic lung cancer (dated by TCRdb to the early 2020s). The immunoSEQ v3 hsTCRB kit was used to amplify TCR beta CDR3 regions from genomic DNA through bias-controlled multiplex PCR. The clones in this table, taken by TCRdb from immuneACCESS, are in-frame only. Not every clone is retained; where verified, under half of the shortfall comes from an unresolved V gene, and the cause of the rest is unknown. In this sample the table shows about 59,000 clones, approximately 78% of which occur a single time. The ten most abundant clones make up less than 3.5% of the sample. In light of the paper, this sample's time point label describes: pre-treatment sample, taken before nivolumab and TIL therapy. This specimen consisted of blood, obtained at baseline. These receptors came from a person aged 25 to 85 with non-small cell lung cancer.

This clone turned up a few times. The CDR3 DNA is TGTGCCTGGAGTGGGGAGGGCTATGGAGGAAACACCATATATTTT. This translates into CAWSGEGYGGNTIYF. The chain employs TRBV30 and TRBJ1-3; D gene uncertain. Deletions cut 1 base from V and 4 bases from J, with 14 bases between. Germline assignment: CDR1 GTSNPN and CDR2 SVGIG (reference sequence). The CDR3 extends over 15 amino acids.

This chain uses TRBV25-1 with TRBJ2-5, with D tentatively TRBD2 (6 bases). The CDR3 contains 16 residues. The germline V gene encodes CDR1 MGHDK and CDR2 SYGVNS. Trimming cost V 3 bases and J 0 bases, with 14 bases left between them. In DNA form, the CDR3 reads TGTGCCAGCAGTGATGCCGGCCGGGGGTACCAAGAGACCCAGTACTTC. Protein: CASSDAGRGYQETQYF.

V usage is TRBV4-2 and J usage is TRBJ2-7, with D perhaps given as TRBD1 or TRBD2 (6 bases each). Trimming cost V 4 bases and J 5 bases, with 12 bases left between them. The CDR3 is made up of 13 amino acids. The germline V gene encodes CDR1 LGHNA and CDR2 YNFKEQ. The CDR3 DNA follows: TGTGCCAGCAGCCCTCGGAGGGGGGACGAGCAGTACTTC. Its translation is CASSPRRGDEQYF.

This chain's CDR3 is CASSPLQGARTQYF. Written as DNA, the CDR3 is TGTGCCAGCAGCCCGCTACAGGGGGCGCGGACCCAGTACTTC. The chain employs TRBV11-2 and TRBJ2-5; TRBD1 agrees at 9 bases. Germline V gene data show CDR1 as SGHAT and CDR2 as FQNNGV. V gave up 5 bases and J gave up 7 bases; unmatched junction bases: 8. The CDR3 sequence is 14 residues long.

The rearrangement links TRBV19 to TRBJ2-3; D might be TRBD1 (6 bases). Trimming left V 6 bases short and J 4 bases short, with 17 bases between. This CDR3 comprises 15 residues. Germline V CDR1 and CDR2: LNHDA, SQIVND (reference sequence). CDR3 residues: CASSTTGLYPDTQYF. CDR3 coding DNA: TGTGCCAGTAGCACTACAGGGTTATATCCAGATACGCAGTATTTT.

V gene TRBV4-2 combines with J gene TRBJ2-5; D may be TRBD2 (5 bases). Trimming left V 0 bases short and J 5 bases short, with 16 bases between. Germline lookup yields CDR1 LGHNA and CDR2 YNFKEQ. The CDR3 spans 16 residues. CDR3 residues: CASSQDSSTRGETQYF. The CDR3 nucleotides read TGTGCCAGCAGCCAAGATTCTTCTACCCGAGGGGAGACCCAGTACTTC.

The CDR3 region is CASSSKTGLSEKLFF. The DNA of the CDR3 is TGTGCCAGCAGCTCTAAAACAGGGCTTAGCGAAAAACTGTTTTTT. The chain employs TRBV7-6 and TRBJ1-4, with D maybe TRBD1 (6 bases). V lost 4 bases to trimming and J lost 8 bases, with 17 bases between them. The CDR3 totals 15 residues. CDR1 is SGHVS, CDR2 FNYEAQ, per germline.

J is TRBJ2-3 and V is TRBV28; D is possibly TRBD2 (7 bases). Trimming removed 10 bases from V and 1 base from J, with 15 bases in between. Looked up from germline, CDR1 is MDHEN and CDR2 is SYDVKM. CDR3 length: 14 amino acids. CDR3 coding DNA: TGTGCCACATTCCTCGGGGGGCGCACAGATACGCAGTATTTT. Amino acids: CATFLGGRTDTQYF.

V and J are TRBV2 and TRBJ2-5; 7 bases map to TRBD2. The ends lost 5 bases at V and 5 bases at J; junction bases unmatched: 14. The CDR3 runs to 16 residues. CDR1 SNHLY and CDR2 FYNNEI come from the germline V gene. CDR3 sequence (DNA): TGTGCCAGCAGTACAACTTTAGCGGGTAGCTGGGAGACCCAGTACTTC. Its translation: CASSTTLAGSWETQYF.

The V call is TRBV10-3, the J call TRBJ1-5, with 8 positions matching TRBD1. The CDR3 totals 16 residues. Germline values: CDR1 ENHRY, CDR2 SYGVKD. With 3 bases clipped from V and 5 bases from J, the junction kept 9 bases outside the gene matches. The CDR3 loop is CAISDPVTGGYQPQHF. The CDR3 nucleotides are TGTGCCATCAGTGACCCCGTCACAGGGGGATATCAGCCCCAGCATTTT.

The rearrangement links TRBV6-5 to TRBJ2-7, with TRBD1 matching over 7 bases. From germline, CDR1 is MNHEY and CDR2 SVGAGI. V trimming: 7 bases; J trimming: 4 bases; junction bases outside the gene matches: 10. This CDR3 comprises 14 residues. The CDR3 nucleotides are TGTGCCAGCACCCCGCTAGGGGGCGGGTACGAGCAGTACTTC. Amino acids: CASTPLGGGYEQYF.

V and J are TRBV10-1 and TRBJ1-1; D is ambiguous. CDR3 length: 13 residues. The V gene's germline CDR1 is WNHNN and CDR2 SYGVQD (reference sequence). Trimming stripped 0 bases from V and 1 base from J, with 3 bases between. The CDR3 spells CASSESPNTEAFF. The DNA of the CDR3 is TGCGCCAGCAGTGAGTCGCCGAACACTGAAGCTTTCTTT.

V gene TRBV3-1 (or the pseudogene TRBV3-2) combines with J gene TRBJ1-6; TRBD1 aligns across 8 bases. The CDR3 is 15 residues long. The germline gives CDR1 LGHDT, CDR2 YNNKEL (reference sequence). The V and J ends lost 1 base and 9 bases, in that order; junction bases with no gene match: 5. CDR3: CASSQVGTGPSPLHF. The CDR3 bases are TGTGCCAGCAGCCAAGTTGGGACAGGCCCTTCACCCCTCCACTTT.

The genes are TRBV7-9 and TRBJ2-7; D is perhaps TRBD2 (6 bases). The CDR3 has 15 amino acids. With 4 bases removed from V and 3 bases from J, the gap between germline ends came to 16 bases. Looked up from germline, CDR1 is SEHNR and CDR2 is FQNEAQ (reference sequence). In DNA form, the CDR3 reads TGTGCCAGCAGCTCCTACGGGGCCGGGGGCTACGAGCAGTACTTC. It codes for CASSSYGAGGYEQYF.

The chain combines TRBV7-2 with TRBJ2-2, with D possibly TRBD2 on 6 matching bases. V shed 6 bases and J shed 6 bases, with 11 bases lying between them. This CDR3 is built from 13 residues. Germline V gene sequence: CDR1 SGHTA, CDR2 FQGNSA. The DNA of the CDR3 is TGTGCCAGCAGATACACGGGGGCCGGGGAGCTGTTTTTT. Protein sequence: CASRYTGAGELFF.

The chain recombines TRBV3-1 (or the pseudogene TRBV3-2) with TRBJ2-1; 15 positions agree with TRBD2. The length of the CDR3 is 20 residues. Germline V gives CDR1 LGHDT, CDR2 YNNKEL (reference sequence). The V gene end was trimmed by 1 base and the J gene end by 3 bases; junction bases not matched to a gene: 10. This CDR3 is CASSQGRTSGRDENYNEQFF. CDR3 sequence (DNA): TGTGCCAGCAGCCAAGGGCGGACTAGCGGGAGGGATGAAAACTACAATGAGCAGTTCTTC.

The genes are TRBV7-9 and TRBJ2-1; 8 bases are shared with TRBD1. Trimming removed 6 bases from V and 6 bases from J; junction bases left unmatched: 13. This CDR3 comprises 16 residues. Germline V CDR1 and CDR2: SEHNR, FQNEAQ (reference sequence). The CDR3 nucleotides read TGTGCCAGCAGTCCCCTTTGGACTGGGACAGGCAATGAGCAGTTCTTC. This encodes CASSPLWTGTGNEQFF. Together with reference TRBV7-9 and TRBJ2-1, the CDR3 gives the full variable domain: DTGVSQNPRHKITKRGQNVTFRCDPISEHNRLYWYRQTLGQGPEFLTYFQNEAQLEKSRLLSDRFSAERPKGSFSTLEIQRTEQGDSAMYLCASSPLWTGTGNEQFFGPGTRLTVL.

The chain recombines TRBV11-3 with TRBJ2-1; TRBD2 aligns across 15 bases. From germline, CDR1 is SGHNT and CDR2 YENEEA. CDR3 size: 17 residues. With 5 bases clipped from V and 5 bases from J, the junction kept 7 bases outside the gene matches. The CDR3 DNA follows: TGTGCCAGCAGCCACCCCGGGACTAGCGGGGGGAACAATGAGCAGTTCTTC. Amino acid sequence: CASSHPGTSGGNNEQFF. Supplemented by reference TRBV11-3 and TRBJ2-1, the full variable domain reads EAGVVQSPRYKIIEKKQPVAFWCNPISGHNTLYWYLQNLGQGPELLIRYENEEAVDDSQLPKDRFSAERLKGVDSTLKIQPAELGDSAVYLCASSHPGTSGGNNEQFFGPGTRLTVL.

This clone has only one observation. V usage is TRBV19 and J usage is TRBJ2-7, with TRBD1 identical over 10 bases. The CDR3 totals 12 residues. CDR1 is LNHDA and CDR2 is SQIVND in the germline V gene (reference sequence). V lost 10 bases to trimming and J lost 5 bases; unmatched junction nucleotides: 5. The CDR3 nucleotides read TGTGCCACTCGACAGGGGGCACACGAGCAGTACTTC. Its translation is CATRQGAHEQYF.

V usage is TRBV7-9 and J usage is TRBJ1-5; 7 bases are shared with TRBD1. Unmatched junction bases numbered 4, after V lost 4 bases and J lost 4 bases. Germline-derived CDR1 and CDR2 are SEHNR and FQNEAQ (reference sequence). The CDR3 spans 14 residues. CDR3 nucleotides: TGTGCCAGCAGCTCCTGGGACAGAAATCAGCCCCAGCATTTT. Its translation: CASSSWDRNQPQHF.

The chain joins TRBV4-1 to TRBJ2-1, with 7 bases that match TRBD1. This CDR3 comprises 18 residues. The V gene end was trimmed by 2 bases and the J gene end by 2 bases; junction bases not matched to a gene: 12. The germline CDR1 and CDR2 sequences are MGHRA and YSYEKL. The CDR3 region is CASSQSGTGVGPYNEQFF. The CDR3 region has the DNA TGCGCCAGCAGCCAATCTGGTACAGGGGTAGGGCCCTACAATGAGCAGTTCTTC.

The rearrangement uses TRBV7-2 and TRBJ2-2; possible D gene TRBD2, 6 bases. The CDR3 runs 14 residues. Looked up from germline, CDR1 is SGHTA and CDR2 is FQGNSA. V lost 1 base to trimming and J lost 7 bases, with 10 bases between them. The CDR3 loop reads CASSLVSGVGELFF. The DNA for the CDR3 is TGTGCCAGCAGCTTAGTATCGGGAGTCGGGGAGCTGTTTTTT.

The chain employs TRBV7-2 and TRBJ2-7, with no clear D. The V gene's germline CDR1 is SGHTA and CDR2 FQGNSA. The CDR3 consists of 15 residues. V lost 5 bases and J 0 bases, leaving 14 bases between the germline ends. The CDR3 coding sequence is TGTGCCAGCAGCCCTTCCGCCCTAAGCTCCTACGAGCAGTACTTC. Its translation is CASSPSALSSYEQYF.

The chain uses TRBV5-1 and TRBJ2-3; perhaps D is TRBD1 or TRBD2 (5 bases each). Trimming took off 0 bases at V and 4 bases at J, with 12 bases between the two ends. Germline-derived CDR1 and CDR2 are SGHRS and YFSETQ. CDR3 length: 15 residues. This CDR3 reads CASSLEGRGADTQYF. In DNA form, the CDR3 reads TGCGCCAGCAGCTTGGAGGGCCGGGGCGCAGATACGCAGTATTTT.

DNA of the CDR3: TGTGCCAGCAGCAAAGAGGACAGAACCTACGAGCAGTACTTC. Amino acid sequence: CASSKEDRTYEQYF. This chain links TRBV21-1 with TRBJ2-7; the table's D call, TRBD1, was not checked against the DNA. TRBV21-1 counts as a pseudogene. The CDR3 consists of 14 residues.

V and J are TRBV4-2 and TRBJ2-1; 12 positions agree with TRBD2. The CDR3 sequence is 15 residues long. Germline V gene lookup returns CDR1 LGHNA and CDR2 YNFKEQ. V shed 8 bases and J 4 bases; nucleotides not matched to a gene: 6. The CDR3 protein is CASGKGLAGYNEQFF. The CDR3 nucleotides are TGTGCCAGCGGAAAGGGACTAGCGGGTTACAATGAGCAGTTCTTC.